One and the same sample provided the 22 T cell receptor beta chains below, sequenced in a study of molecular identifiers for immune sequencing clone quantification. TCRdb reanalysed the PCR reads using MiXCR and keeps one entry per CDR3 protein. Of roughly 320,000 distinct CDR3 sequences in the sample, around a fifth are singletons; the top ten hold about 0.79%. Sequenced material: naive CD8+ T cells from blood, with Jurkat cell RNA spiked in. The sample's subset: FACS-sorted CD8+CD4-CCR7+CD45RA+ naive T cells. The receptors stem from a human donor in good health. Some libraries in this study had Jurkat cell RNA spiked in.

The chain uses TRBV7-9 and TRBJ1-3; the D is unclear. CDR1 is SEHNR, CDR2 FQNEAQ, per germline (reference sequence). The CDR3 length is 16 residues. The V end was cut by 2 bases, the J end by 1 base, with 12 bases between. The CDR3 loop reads CASSLTMASSGNTIYF. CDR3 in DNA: TGTGCCAGCAGCTTAACGATGGCTTCATCTGGAAACACCATATATTTT.

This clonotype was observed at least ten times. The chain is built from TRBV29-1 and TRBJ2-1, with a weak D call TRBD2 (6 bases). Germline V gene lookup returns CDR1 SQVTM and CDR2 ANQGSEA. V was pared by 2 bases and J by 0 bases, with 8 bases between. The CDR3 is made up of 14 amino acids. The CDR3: CSVESTSSYNEQFF. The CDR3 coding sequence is TGCAGCGTTGAATCGACTAGCTCCTACAATGAGCAGTTCTTC.

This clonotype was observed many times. This CDR3 reads CASSYGQQETQYF. Written as DNA, the CDR3 is TGTGCCAGCAGTTATGGACAGCAAGAGACCCAGTACTTC. The rearrangement links TRBV6-5 to TRBJ2-5; D is perhaps TRBD1 (6 bases). CDR1 and CDR2 (germline): MNHEY, SVGAGI. Trimming removed 3 bases at V and 2 bases at J, with 7 bases between. CDR3 length: 13 amino acids.

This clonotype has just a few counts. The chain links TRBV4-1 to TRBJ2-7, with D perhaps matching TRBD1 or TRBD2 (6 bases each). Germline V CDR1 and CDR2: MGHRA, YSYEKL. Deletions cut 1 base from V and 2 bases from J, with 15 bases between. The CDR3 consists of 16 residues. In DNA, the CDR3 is TGCGCCAGCAGCCAAGTAGCACAGGGAGGAACCTACGAGCAGTACTTC. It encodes CASSQVAQGGTYEQYF.

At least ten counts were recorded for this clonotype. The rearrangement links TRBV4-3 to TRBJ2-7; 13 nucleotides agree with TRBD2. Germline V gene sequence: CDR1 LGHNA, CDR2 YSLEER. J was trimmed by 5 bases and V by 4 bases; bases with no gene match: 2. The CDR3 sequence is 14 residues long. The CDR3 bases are TGCGCCAGCAGCCGCGGACTAGCGGGGGACGAGCAGTACTTC. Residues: CASSRGLAGDEQYF.

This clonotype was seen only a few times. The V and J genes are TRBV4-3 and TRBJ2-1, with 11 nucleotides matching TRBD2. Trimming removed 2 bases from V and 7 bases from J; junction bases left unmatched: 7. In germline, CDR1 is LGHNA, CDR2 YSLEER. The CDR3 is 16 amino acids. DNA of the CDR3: TGCGCCAGCAGCCAACTACGACTAGCGGGAACGAATGAGCAGTTCTTC. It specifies CASSQLRLAGTNEQFF.

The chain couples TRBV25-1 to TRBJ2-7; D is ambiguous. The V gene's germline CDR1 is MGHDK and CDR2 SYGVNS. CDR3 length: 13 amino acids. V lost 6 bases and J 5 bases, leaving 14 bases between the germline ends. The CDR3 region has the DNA TGTGCCAGCAGGGATAGCTCGGCCCACGAGCAGTACTTC. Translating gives CASRDSSAHEQYF.

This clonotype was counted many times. In nucleotides, the CDR3 is TGTGCCAGCAGTGGTGAGCGGAACTCTGGGGCCAACGTCCTGACTTTC. This codes for CASSGERNSGANVLTF. The chain employs TRBV7-9 and TRBJ2-6; possibly TRBD2 for D (5 bases). The CDR3 covers 16 residues. In germline, CDR1 is SEHNR, CDR2 FQNEAQ (reference sequence). The V end was cut by 6 bases, the J end by 0 bases, with 12 bases between.

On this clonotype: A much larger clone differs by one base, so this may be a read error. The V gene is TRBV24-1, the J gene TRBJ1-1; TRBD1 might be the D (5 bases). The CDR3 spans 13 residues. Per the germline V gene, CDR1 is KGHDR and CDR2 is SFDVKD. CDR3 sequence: CATSAGGNTAAFF. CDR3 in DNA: TGTGCCACCAGTGCCGGGGGTAACACTGCAGCTTTCTTT.

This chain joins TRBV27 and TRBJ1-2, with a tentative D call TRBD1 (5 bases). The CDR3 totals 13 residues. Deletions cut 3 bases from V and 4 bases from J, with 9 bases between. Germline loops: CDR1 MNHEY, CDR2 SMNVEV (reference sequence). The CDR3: CASSFEGTYGYTF. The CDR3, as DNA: TGTGCCAGCAGTTTTGAGGGGACCTATGGCTACACCTTC.

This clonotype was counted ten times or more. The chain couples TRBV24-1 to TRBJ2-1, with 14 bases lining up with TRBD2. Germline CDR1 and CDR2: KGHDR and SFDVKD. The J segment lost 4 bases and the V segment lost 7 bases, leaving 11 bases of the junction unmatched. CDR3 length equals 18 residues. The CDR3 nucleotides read TGTGCCACCAGGTACCCGGGACTAGCGGGGGTTGTATACAATGAGCAGTTCTTC. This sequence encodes CATRYPGLAGVVYNEQFF.

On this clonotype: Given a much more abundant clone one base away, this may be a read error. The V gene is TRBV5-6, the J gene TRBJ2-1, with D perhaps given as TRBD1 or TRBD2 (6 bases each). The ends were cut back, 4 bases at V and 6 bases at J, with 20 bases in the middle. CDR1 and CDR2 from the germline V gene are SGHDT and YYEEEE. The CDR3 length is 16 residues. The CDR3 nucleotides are TGTGCCAGCAGCACCCCGGTAGGGGGGTCCGCCAATGAGCAGTTCTTC. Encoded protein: CASSTPVGGSANEQFF.

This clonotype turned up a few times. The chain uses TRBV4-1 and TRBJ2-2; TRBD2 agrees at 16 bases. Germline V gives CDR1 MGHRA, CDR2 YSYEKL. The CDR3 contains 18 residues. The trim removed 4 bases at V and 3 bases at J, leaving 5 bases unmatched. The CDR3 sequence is CASSPGTSGRGDTGELFF. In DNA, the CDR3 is TGCGCCAGCAGCCCAGGGACTAGCGGGAGGGGGGACACCGGGGAGCTGTTTTTT.

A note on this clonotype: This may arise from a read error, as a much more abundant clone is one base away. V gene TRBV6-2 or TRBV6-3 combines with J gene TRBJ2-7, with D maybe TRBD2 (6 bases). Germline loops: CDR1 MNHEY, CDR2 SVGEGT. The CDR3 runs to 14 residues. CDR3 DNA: TGTGCCGGCAGCTCCGTCTGGGGCGGGGACGAGCAGTACTTC. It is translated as CAGSSVWGGDEQYF.

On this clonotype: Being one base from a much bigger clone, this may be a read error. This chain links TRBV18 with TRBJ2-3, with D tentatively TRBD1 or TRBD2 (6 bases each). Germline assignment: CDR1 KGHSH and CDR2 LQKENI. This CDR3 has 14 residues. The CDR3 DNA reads TGTGCCGGCTCACCAGGGGACTCGACAGATACGCAGTATTTT. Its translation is CAGSPGDSTDTQYF. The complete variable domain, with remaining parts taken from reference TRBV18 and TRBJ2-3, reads NAGVMQNPRHLVRRRGQEARLRCSPMKGHSHVYWYRQLPEEGLKFMVYLQKENIIDESGMPKERFSAEFPKEGPSILRIQQVVRGDSAAYFCAGSPGDSTDTQYFGPGTRLTVL.

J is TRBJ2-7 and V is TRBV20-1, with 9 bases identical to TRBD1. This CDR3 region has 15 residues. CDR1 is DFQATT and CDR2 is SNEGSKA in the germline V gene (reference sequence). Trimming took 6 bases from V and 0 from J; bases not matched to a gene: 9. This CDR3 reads CSARDRETVSYEQYF. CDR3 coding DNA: TGCAGTGCGAGGGACAGGGAAACGGTCTCCTACGAGCAGTACTTC.

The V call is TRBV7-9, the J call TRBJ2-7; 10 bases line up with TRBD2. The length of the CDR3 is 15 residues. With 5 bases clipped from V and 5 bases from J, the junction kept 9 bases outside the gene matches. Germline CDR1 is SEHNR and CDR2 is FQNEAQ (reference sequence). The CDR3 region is CASSHIERGGHEQYF. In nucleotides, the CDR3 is TGTGCCAGCAGCCACATTGAGCGGGGGGGCCACGAGCAGTACTTC.

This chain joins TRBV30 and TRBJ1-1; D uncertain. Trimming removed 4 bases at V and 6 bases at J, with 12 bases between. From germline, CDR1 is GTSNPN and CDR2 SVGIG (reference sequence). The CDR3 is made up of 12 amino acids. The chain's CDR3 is CAWTVFGAEAFF. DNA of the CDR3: TGTGCCTGGACGGTGTTCGGTGCTGAAGCTTTCTTT.

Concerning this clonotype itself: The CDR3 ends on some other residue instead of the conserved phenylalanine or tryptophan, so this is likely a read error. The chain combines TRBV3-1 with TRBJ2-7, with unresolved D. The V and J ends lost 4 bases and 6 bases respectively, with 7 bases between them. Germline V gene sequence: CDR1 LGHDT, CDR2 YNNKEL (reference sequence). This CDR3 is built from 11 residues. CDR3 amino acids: CASSPGSEQYS. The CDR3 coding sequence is TGTGCCAGCAGCCCCGGGTCCGAGCAGTACTCC.

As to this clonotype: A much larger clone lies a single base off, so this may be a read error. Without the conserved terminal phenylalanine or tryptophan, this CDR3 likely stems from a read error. The chain's CDR3 is CASSVGEEQYL. The CDR3 DNA sequence: TGTGCCAGCAGCGTTGGGGAAGAGCAGTACCTC. The chain combines TRBV9 with TRBJ2-7; D is unresolved. Trimming cost V 2 bases and J 7 bases, with 7 bases left between them. CDR1 and CDR2 from the germline V gene are SGDLS and YYNGEE. CDR3 length: 11 residues.

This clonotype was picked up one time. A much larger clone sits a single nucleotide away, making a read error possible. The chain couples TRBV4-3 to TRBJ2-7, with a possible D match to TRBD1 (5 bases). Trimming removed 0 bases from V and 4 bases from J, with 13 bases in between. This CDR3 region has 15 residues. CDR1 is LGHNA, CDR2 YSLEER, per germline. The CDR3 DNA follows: TGCGCCAGCAGCCAAGAAGGGGCAGGCACATACGAGCAGTACTTC. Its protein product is CASSQEGAGTYEQYF.

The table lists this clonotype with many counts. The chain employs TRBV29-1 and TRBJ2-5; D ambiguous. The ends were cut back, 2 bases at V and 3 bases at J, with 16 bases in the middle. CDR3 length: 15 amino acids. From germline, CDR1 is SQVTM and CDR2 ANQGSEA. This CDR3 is CSVEISYSLKETQYF. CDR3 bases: TGCAGCGTTGAAATTAGCTACAGCCTCAAAGAGACCCAGTACTTC.